This passage covers 22 T cell receptor beta chains from one sample sequenced in a study of blood T cell repertoires in COVID-19. Here immunoSEQ multiplex PCR was the method, and the copy in TCRdb shows in-frame clones only, minus some. The repertoire has more than 150,000 clones, less than 85% of them found once; the top ten carry around 7%. The sequenced sample was peripheral blood. The receptors here all came from a human donor in a cohort sampled during active COVID-19.

The V and J genes are TRBV5-1 and TRBJ1-1; tentative D call: TRBD1 (6 bases). Germline V CDR1 and CDR2: SGHRS, YFSETQ. There are 15 residues in the CDR3. V lost 4 bases, J lost 1 base, and 14 bases lay in between. The CDR3 nucleotides read TGCGCCAGCAGCCAGACAGGCCCCGGGAACACTGAAGCTTTCTTT. This sequence encodes CASSQTGPGNTEAFF.

The chain is built from TRBV5-1 and TRBJ2-7; D may be TRBD2 (5 bases). Germline-derived CDR1 and CDR2 are SGHRS and YFSETQ. CDR3 size: 15 residues. V lost 5 bases, J lost 3 bases, and 18 bases lay in between. CDR3 nucleotide sequence: TGCGCCAGCAGGATAATCCCCGGGGTGGGCTACGAGCAGTACTTC. This encodes CASRIIPGVGYEQYF.

The CDR3 DNA reads TGCAGCGTAGCTACCGGGACAGGGGTTTATAACGAGCAGTACTTC. Protein sequence: CSVATGTGVYNEQYF. This chain links TRBV29-1 with TRBJ2-7; 10 bases are shared with TRBD1. Germline V lookup: CDR1 SQVTM, CDR2 ANQGSEA. Trimming at V came to 6 bases and at J to 5 bases, leaving 13 bases not matched to a gene. CDR3 size: 15 residues.

The V call is TRBV19, the J call TRBJ1-2, with TRBD1 as a possible D gene (5 bases). The CDR3 runs 14 residues. Germline lookup yields CDR1 LNHDA and CDR2 SQIVND (reference sequence). V lost 8 bases, J lost 3 bases, and 16 bases lay in between. The CDR3 region is CASRITGHDYGYTF. CDR3 DNA sequence: TGTGCCAGTCGAATCACTGGACACGACTATGGCTACACCTTC.

CDR3 coding DNA: TGTGCCAGCAGCGACAGGGATGAAGCTTTCTTT. Protein product: CASSDRDEAFF. The genes are TRBV25-1 and TRBJ1-1, with 7 positions matching TRBD1. CDR3 length: 11 amino acids. Germline V lookup: CDR1 MGHDK, CDR2 SYGVNS. V shed 6 bases and J 7 bases; nucleotides not matched to a gene: 2.

The chain uses TRBV5-6 and TRBJ1-2; a possible D gene is TRBD1 (5 bases). The V and J ends lost 4 bases and 4 bases respectively, with 8 bases between them. The germline CDR1 and CDR2 sequences are SGHDT and YYEEEE. The CDR3 sequence is 12 residues long. CDR3 sequence reads: CASSAGTYGYTF. The CDR3 DNA sequence: TGTGCCAGCAGCGCGGGGACCTATGGCTACACCTTC.

This chain links TRBV30 with TRBJ1-1; 11 positions agree with TRBD1. This CDR3 comprises 15 residues. The germline CDR1 and CDR2 sequences are GTSNPN and SVGIG (reference sequence). J gave up 3 bases and V 2 bases, and 5 bases lay outside the gene matches. The CDR3 nucleotides are TGTGCCTGGAGTCCGGGACAGGGGGTTTACACTGAAGCTTTCTTT. This codes for CAWSPGQGVYTEAFF.

This clone was recorded only once. The chain couples TRBV4-1 to TRBJ1-2; tentative D call: TRBD1 (6 bases). Germline V lookup: CDR1 MGHRA, CDR2 YSYEKL. The germline V and J ends were trimmed by 1 base and 8 bases, with 14 bases remaining between them. CDR3 length: 14 amino acids. CDR3 DNA: TGCGCCAGCAGCCAAGGGCAGGAAACAGGGGGCTACACCTTC. Its protein is CASSQGQETGGYTF.

This chain connects TRBV21-1 to TRBJ1-4; the D call TRBD1 from the table was never checked on the DNA. TRBV21-1 is deemed a pseudogene. This CDR3 spans 15 amino acids. The DNA of the CDR3 is TGTGCCAGCAGGGAAAGGGGGAGCCCTAATGAAAAACTGTTTTTT. Encoded protein: CASRERGSPNEKLFF.

Here the CDR3 reads CASSTSAGEETQYF. The CDR3 nucleotides read TGTGCCAGCAGTACCTCGGCGGGGGAAGAGACCCAGTACTTC. The rearrangement links TRBV2 to TRBJ2-5; 7 positions match TRBD2. The CDR3 contains 14 residues. The junction had 6 bases not matched to a gene; V was cut back by 5 bases and J by 3 bases. Germline V gene sequence: CDR1 SNHLY, CDR2 FYNNEI. Using reference TRBV2 and TRBJ2-5 for the parts outside the CDR3, the full variable domain is EPEVTQTPSHQVTQMGQEVILRCVPISNHLYFYWYRQILGQKVEFLVSFYNNEISEKSEIFDDQFSVERPDGSNFTLKIRSTKLEDSAMYFCASSTSAGEETQYFGPGTRLLVL.

The chain has TRBV4-1 and TRBJ2-5; 8 positions match TRBD1. With V trimmed by 8 bases and J by 5 bases, 7 bases remained unmatched. The CDR3 spans 13 residues. CDR1 is MGHRA, CDR2 YSYEKL, per germline. The CDR3 DNA sequence: TGCGCCAGCGCCAGCAGGGGGCTGGAGACCCAGTACTTC. This codes for CASASRGLETQYF.

The chain employs TRBV27 and TRBJ2-6; 7 positions match TRBD1. Trimming removed 5 bases from V and 0 bases from J; junction bases left unmatched: 10. The V gene's germline CDR1 is MNHEY and CDR2 SMNVEV (reference sequence). The CDR3 runs to 18 residues. The CDR3 region is CASSPRTYRGSGANVLTF. The CDR3 DNA sequence: TGTGCCAGCAGTCCCAGGACCTACAGGGGCTCTGGGGCCAACGTCCTGACTTTC.

This rearrangement joins TRBV5-1 to TRBJ2-2, with D perhaps TRBD1 (6 bases). The CDR3 extends over 17 amino acids. Germline CDR1 reads SGHRS; CDR2 reads YFSETQ. V was shortened by 4 bases and J by 3 bases, with 19 bases between the two germline ends. The DNA for the CDR3 is TGCGCCAGCAGCCCGAACATTGTGGGGGCTGACACCGGGGAGCTGTTTTTT. It codes for CASSPNIVGADTGELFF.

The chain employs TRBV4-2 and TRBJ2-7; TRBD2 matches at 8 bases. Trimming cost V 4 bases and J 2 bases; bases outside gene matches: 13. This CDR3 contains 17 residues. CDR1 is LGHNA and CDR2 is YNFKEQ in the germline V gene. The CDR3 DNA is TGTGCCAGCAGCCCGGTCCCCACGGTAGCGGGGCCCTACGAGCAGTACTTC. Residues: CASSPVPTVAGPYEQYF.

The chain joins TRBV6-2 or TRBV6-3 to TRBJ1-1, with 8 bases aligning to TRBD1. CDR3 length: 17 residues. Per germline, CDR1 MNHEY and CDR2 SVGEGT. V lost 2 bases and J lost 2; bases outside the gene matches: 10. CDR3 in DNA: TGTGCCAGCAGTTACGCTACCGGGACAGGAACTAACACTGAAGCTTTCTTT. This translates into CASSYATGTGTNTEAFF.

The gene calls are TRBV5-1 and TRBJ2-5; possible D gene TRBD2, 6 bases. V was trimmed by 6 bases and J by 2 bases, leaving 17 bases between them. Germline CDR1 SGHRS, CDR2 YFSETQ. The CDR3 covers 15 residues. The CDR3 nucleotides are TGCGCCAGCAACGGAGTGCGGGGATCTCAAGAGACCCAGTACTTC. Its protein product is CASNGVRGSQETQYF.

The CDR3 is CSARADSPLHF. In DNA, the CDR3 is TGCAGTGCTAGGGCCGATTCACCCCTCCACTTT. The genes are TRBV20-1 and TRBJ1-6; D is undetermined. The V gene lost 3 bases and the J gene lost 8 bases, with 5 bases spanning the gap. Germline V lookup: CDR1 DFQATT, CDR2 SNEGSKA (reference sequence). The CDR3 has 11 amino acids.

V is TRBV27 and J is TRBJ1-2; no clear D. Trimming left V 2 bases short and J 8 bases short, with 12 bases between. This CDR3 is built from 13 residues. Germline V gives CDR1 MNHEY, CDR2 SMNVEV (reference sequence). CDR3 sequence reads: CASSLREGDGYTF. CDR3 coding DNA: TGTGCCAGCAGTTTAAGGGAGGGAGACGGCTACACCTTC.

The chain carries TRBV5-4 and TRBJ2-7; no clear D gene. The CDR3 runs 13 residues. Trimming pared 1 base from V and 3 bases from J, leaving 8 bases between. Germline CDR1 is SGHNT and CDR2 is YYREEE (reference sequence). The CDR3 region is CASSLNSNYEQYF. CDR3 sequence (DNA): TGTGCCAGCAGCTTGAATTCCAACTACGAGCAGTACTTC.

The chain links TRBV5-4 to TRBJ1-2; D is possibly TRBD1 (5 bases). This CDR3 has 13 residues. Looked up from germline, CDR1 is SGHNT and CDR2 is YYREEE (reference sequence). V lost 4 bases and J 12 bases, leaving 19 bases between the germline ends. CDR3 DNA sequence: TGTGCCAGCAGCGCACCGGGGGGTCCCACGGACACCTTC. Protein product: CASSAPGGPTDTF.

V is TRBV18 and J is TRBJ2-1; 10 nucleotides agree with TRBD2. Per the germline V gene, CDR1 is KGHSH and CDR2 is LQKENI. The CDR3 sequence is 17 residues long. V was pared by 3 bases and J by 1 base, with 6 bases of the junction left unmatched. The CDR3 DNA is TGTGCCAGCTCACCCGTATCAGCGGGAGGGTCCTACAATGAGCAGTTCTTC. Amino acids: CASSPVSAGGSYNEQFF.

The chain is built from TRBV9 and TRBJ2-1, with D unclear. Trimming took 3 bases from V and 5 from J, leaving 3 bases between them. The CDR3 consists of 11 residues. Germline values: CDR1 SGDLS, CDR2 YYNGEE. In nucleotides, the CDR3 is TGTGCCAGCAGCGCCGACAATGAGCAGTTCTTC. Amino acid sequence: CASSADNEQFF.